This TCR beta chain was profiled in a study of blood T cell dynamics during melanoma immunotherapy. Study-wide background: Standard first-line treatment here was pembrolizumab or nivolumab plus ipilimumab in metastatic melanoma.

The V gene end was trimmed by 5 bases and the J gene end by 4 bases; junction bases not matched to a gene: 5. The CDR3 is made up of 14 amino acids. Per the germline V gene, CDR1 is SGHNT and CDR2 is YENEEA. Assay: immunoSEQ multiplex PCR; the TCRdb copy retains only in-frame clones and omits some. This repertoire shows around 13,000 clones, under 95% found once; its top ten account for around 0.18%. As for time point: week 3, after first cycle of checkpoint inhibitor. Patients with prior systemic cancer treatment, concomitant immunosuppressants, or other active malignancies were excluded. This chain joins TRBV11-3 and TRBJ2-3; 8 bases line up with TRBD1. The sequence derives from a human donor with melanoma. The sequencing used effector memory CD8+ T cells from blood, collected from a patient treated with checkpoint blockade. CDR3 amino acids: CASSRRDRPDTQYF. The DNA for the CDR3 is TGTGCCAGCAGCCGCAGGGACAGGCCAGATACGCAGTATTTT.